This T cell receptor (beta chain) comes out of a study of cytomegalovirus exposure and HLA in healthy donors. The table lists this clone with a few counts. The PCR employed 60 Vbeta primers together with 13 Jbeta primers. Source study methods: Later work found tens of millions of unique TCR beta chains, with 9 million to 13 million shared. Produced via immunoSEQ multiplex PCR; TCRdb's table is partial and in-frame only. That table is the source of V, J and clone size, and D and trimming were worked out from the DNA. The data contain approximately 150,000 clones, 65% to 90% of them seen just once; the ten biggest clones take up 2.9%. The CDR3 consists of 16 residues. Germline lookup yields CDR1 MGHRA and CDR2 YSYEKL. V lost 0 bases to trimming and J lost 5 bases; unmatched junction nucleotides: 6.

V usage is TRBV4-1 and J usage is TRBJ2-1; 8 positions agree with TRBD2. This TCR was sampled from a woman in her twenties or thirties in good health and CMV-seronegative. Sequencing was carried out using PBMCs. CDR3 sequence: CASSQDGRGGNNEQFF. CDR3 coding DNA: TGCGCCAGCAGCCAAGACGGGAGGGGGGGTAACAATGAGCAGTTCTTC.